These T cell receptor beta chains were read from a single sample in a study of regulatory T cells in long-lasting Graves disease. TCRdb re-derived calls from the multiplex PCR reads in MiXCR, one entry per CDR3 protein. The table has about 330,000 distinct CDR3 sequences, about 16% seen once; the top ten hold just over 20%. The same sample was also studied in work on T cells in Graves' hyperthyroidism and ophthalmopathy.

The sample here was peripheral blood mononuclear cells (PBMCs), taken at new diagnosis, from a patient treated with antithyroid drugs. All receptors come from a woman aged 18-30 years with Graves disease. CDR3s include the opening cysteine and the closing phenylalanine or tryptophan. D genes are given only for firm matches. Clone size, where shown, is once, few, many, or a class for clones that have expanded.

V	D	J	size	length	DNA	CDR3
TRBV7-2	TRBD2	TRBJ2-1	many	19	TGTGCCAGCAGCTCCCGGACCGGCGATGCGGGAGCCCCCGAAGATGAGCAGTTCTTC	CASSSRTGDAGAPEDEQFF
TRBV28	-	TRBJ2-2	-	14	TGTGCCAGCATTCTGGGTCCGAACACCGGGGAGCTGTTTTTT	CASILGPNTGELFF
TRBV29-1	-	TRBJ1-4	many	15	TGCAGCGTTGCGGACAGCCGAAGTCGAAATGAAAAACTGTTTTTT	CSVADSRSRNEKLFF
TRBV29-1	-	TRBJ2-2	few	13	TGCAGCGTTGACCCAGGGAACACCGGGGAGCTGTTTTTT	CSVDPGNTGELFF
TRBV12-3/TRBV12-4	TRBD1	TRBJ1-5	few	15	TGTGCCAGCACCCTCGGACAGGGGGTCTCTGGGCCCCAGCATTTT	CASTLGQGVSGPQHF
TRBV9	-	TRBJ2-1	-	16	TGTGCCAGCACCCCGACAACCGCACACTCCTACAATGAGCAGTTCTTC	CASTPTTAHSYNEQFF
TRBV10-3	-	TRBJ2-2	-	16	TGTGCCACAAACATCGGGCTAGCGAGAAACACCGGGGAGCTGTTTTTT	CATNIGLARNTGELFF
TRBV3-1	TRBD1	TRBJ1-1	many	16	TGTGCCAGCAGCCGAGCAGGGGGCCTTCGAAACACTGAAGCTTTCTTT	CASSRAGGLRNTEAFF
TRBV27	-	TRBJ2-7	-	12	TGTGCCAGCAGAACCACCGGCTACGAGCAGTACTTC	CASRTTGYEQYF
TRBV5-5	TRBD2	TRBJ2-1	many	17	TGTGCCAGCAGCTTGCGCCCAGAGCGGGAAGGTTACAATGAGCAGTTCTTC	CASSLRPEREGYNEQFF
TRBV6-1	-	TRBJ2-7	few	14	TGTGCCAGCAGCCCTACTAGTCCACTGTACGAGCAGTACTTC	CASSPTSPLYEQYF
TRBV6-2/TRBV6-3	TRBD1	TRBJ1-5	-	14	TGTGCCAGCAGAACAGGGGGCTTGGAACAGCCCCAGCATTTT	CASRTGGLEQPQHF
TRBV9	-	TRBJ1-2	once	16	TGTGCCTGCAGCCCCGAACCCACAGGGTCAGTGGATGGCTACACCTTC	CACSPEPTGSVDGYTF
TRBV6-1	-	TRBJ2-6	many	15	TGTGCCAGCAGTAATACAGGGTCCGGGGCCAACGTCCTGACTTTC	CASSNTGSGANVLTF
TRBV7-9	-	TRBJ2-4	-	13	TGTGCCAGCAGCTGGGGGGATGCCAACATTCAGTACTTC	CASSWGDANIQYF
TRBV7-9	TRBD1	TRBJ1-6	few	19	TGTGCCAGCAGCGCCCGGGGACAGGGTAAAGGGTCCTATAATTCACCCCTCCACTTT	CASSARGQGKGSYNSPLHF
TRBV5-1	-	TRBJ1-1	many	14	TGCGCCAGCAGCTTGGCGGGTTGGAGAACTGAAGCTTTCTTT	CASSLAGWRTEAFF
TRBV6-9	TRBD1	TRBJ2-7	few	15	TGTGCCAGCAGTTATAATCGGGACAGTTCCTACGAGCAGTACTTC	CASSYNRDSSYEQYF
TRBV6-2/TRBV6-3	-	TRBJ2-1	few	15	TGTGCCAGCAGTTCCGGACTCCCACCCGGCAATGAGCAGTTCTTC	CASSSGLPPGNEQFF
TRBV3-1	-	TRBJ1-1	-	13	TGTGCCAGCAGCCCCAGGAGGAACAGTGAAGCTTTCTTT	CASSPRRNSEAFF
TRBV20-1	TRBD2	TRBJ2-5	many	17	TGCAGTGCTAGAGAATTTCCCCTCGGACTAGCGGGAGAGACCCAGTACTTC	CSAREFPLGLAGETQYF
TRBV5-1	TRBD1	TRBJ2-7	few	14	TGCGCCAGCAGTGGGACAGGGGCTGGGTACGAGCAGTACTTC	CASSGTGAGYEQYF
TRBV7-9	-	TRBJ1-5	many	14	TGTGCCAGCAGCTTAGGGGGCAGGGCTCAGCCCCAGCATTTT	CASSLGGRAQPQHF
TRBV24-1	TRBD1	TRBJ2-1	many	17	TGTGCCACCAGTGATCCTAGCCCGGGACAGAAGGGGAATGAGCAGTTCTTC	CATSDPSPGQKGNEQFF
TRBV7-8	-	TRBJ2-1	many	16	TGTGCCAGCAGCTTAAAGTTAACCGGGCGACACAATGAGCAGTTCTTC	CASSLKLTGRHNEQFF
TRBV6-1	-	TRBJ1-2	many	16	TGTGCCAGCAGTGAACGAGGGGGGTCATCTATGAGTGGCTACACCTTC	CASSERGGSSMSGYTF
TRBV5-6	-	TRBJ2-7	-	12	TGTGCCAGCAGCGTCCGGGACCACGAGCAGTACTTC	CASSVRDHEQYF
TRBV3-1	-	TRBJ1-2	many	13	TGTGCCAGCAGCCAAGACAGAACCTATGGCTACACCTTC	CASSQDRTYGYTF
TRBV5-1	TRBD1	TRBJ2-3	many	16	TGCGCCAGCAGCTCCGGGCGACAGGGAAGCACAGATACGCAGTATTTT	CASSSGRQGSTDTQYF
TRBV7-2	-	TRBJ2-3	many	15	TGTGCCAGCAGCCCAATGGGGCGGGACACAGATACGCAGTATTTT	CASSPMGRDTDTQYF
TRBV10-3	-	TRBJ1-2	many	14	TGTGCCATCAGCGCGACGGGGCTTAACTATGGCTACACCTTC	CAISATGLNYGYTF
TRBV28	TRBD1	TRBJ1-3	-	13	TGTGCCAGCACCACAGGGGAAGGAAACACCATATATTTT	CASTTGEGNTIYF